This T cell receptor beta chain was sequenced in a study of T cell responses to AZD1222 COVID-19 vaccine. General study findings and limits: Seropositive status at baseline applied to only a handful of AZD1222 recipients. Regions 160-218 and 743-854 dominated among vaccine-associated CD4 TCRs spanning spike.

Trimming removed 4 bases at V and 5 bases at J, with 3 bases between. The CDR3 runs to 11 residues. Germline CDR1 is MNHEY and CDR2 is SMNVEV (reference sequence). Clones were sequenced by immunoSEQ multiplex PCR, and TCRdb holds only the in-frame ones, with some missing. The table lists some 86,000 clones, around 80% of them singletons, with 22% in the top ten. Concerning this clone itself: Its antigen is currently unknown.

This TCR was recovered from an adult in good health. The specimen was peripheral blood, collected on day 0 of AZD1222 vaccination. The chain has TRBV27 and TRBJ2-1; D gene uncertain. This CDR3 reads CASSSNNEQFF. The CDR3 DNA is TGTGCCAGCAGTTCGAACAATGAGCAGTTCTTC.